The clone carrying this T cell receptor (beta chain) was counted a few times. The antigen remains unidentified. These data are taken from a study of cytomegalovirus exposure and HLA in healthy donors. Researchers ran the PCR with 60 Vbeta and 13 Jbeta primers. Clones were sequenced by immunoSEQ multiplex PCR, and TCRdb holds only the in-frame ones, with some missing. The data contain 95,000 to 130,000 clones, roughly 9% of them seen just once; the ten biggest clones take up roughly 3%. Findings of the study overall: What TCR beta sequences reportedly achieved was accurate prediction of HLA-A and HLA-B alleles in most subjects.

Sequenced sample: PBMCs. This receptor was taken from a man under 40 in good health and CMV-seronegative.

DNA for the CDR3: TGTGCGGGGACAGGGGGCACTGAAGCTTTCTTT. Residues: CAGTGGTEAFF. The J gene is TRBJ1-1, the V gene TRBV30; 11 bases map to TRBD1. Germline-derived CDR1 and CDR2 are GTSNPN and SVGIG (reference sequence). The CDR3 runs 11 residues.